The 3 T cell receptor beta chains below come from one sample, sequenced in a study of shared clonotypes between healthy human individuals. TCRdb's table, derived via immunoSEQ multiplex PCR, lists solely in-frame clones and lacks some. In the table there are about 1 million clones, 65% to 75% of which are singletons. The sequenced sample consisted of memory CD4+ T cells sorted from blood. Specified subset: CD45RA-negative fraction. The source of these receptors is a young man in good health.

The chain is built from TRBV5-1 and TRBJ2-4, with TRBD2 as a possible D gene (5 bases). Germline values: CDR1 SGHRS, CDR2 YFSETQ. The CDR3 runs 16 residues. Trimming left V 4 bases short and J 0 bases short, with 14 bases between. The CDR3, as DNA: TGCGCCAGCAGCCCGGGGTCTTTAGTAGCCAAAAACATTCAGTACTTC. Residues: CASSPGSLVAKNIQYF.

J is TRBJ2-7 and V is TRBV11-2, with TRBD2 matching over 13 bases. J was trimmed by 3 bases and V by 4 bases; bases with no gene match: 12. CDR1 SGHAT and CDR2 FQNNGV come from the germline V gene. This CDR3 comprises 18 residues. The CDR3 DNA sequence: TGTGCCAGCAGCTGGACCGGGACTAGCGGGATGCAGATCTACGAGCAGTACTTC. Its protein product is CASSWTGTSGMQIYEQYF.

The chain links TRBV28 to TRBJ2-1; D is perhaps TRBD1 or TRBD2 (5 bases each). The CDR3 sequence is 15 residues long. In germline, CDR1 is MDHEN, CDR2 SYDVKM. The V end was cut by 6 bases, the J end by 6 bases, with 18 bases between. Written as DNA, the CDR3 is TGTGCCAGCAGCGACGCAGGGAGCAAGAGCAATGAGCAGTTCTTC. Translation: CASSDAGSKSNEQFF.